One and the same sample provided the 5 T cell receptor beta chains below, sequenced in a study of metastatic and nonmetastatic thyroid tumors. Using MiXCR, TCRdb reanalyzed the PCR reads. The sample yields 85,000 to 100,000 clones, more than 9.5% seen once. Thyroid surgery took place with no prior treatment in any patient. Material for sequencing was blood. The source is a female donor with papillary thyroid cancer or a benign thyroid nodule (not recorded which). Some clones in this sample may be carry-over from other donors' samples.

The sample holds many counts of this clone. The V call is TRBV10-1, the J call TRBJ2-1, with a tentative D call TRBD2 (6 bases). Germline V CDR1 and CDR2: WNHNN, SYGVQD (reference sequence). V gave up 9 bases and J gave up 7 bases, with 13 bases separating them. This CDR3 comprises 12 residues. This chain's CDR3 is CARSLAGNEQFF. The CDR3 region has the DNA TGCGCCAGATCACTAGCAGGTAATGAGCAGTTCTTC.

V and J are TRBV20-1 and TRBJ1-1; 12 bases are shared with TRBD1. The CDR3 contains 13 residues. Germline V gene data show CDR1 as DFQATT and CDR2 as SNEGSKA (reference sequence). Germline trimming cut 5 bases from V and 4 bases from J; bases unmatched to any gene: 2. The CDR3 DNA follows: TGCAGTGCTGGGGGACAGGGGGCCACTGAAGCTTTCTTT. As protein: CSAGGQGATEAFF.

The count of this clone is one. The V call is TRBV5-6, the J call TRBJ2-7; D unclear. V lost 1 base and J lost 3, with 5 bases in between. The germline V gene has CDR1 SGHDT and CDR2 YYEEEE. The CDR3 is made up of 12 amino acids. The CDR3 loop is CASSLIDYEQYF. In DNA form, the CDR3 reads TGTGCCAGCAGCTTGATCGACTACGAGCAGTACTTC.

This clone occurred many times. This rearrangement joins TRBV9 to TRBJ2-3, with D uncertain. Germline V lookup: CDR1 SGDLS, CDR2 YYNGEE. V lost 3 bases and J lost 3, with 5 bases in between. CDR3 length equals 12 residues. CDR3 sequence reads: CASSAWTDTQYF. The CDR3 bases are TGTGCCAGCAGCGCCTGGACAGATACGCAGTATTTT.

There are a few counts of this clone. One end of the junction fails to match germline, which may point to a read error. V gene TRBV29-1 combines with J gene TRBJ2-3; tentative D call: TRBD2 (5 bases). In germline, CDR1 is SQVTM, CDR2 ANQGSEA. CDR3 length: 12 residues. CDR3 residues: CSVEFRTYTRYF. The CDR3 bases are TGCAGCGTTGAATTTCGGACTTATACGCGGTATTTT.